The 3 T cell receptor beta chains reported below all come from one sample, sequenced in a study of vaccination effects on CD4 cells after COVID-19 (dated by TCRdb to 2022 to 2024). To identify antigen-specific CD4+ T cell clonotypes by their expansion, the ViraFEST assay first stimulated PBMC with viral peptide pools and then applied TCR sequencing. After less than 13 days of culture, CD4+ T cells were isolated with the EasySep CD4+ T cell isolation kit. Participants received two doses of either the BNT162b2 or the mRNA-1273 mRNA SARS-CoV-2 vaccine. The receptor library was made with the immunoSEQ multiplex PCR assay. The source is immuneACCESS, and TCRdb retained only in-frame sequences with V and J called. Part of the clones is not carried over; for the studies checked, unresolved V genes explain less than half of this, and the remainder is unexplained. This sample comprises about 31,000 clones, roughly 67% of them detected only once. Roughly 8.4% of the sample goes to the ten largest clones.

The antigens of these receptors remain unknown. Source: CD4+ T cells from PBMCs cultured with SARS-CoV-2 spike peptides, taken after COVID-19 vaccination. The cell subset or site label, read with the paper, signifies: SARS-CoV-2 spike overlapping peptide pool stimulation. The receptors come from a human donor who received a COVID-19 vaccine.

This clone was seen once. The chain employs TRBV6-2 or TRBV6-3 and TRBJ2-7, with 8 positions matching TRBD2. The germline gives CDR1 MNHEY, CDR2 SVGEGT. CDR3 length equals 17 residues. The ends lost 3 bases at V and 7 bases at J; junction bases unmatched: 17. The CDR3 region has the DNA TGTGCCAGCAGTTATGTGGTCCGGGGACTAGTCCCTCGGGAGCAGTACTTC. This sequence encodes CASSYVVRGLVPREQYF.

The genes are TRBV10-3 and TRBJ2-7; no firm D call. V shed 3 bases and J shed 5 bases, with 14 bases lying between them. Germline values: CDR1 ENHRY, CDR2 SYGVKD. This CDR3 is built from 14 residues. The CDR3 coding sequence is TGTGCCATCAGTGATTCTTCGGGTTCCCACGAGCAGTACTTC. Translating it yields CAISDSSGSHEQYF.

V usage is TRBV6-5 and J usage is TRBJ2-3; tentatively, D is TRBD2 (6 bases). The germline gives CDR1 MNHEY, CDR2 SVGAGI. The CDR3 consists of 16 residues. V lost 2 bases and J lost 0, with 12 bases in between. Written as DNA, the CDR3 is TGTGCCAGCAGTTACGGTGCGGGGATTAGCACAGATACGCAGTATTTT. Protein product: CASSYGAGISTDTQYF.